Presented here are 30 T cell receptor beta chains from one specimen sequenced in a study of T cells in Graves' hyperthyroidism and ophthalmopathy. Amplified TCR beta CDR3 regions came from RNA transcripts. First-round RT-PCR with HTBI primers amplified the TCR CDR3 region. TCRdb called the multiplex PCR reads again in MiXCR, with one record for every CDR3 protein. The sample includes a few hundred thousand distinct CDR3 sequences, around 45% seen only once; the top ten take under 20%. Sequenced: peripheral blood or thyroid tissue (not recorded which). The receptors derive from an adult woman with Graves' disease, either hyperthyroidism or ophthalmopathy (not recorded which).

This clonotype was recorded many times. The rearrangement joins TRBV5-1 to TRBJ2-7; tentatively, D is TRBD2 (6 bases). The CDR3 covers 17 residues. Looked up from germline, CDR1 is SGHRS and CDR2 is YFSETQ. V shed 2 bases and J shed 3 bases, with 21 bases lying between them. CDR3 sequence: CASSFSNAGRSHYEQYF. The DNA for the CDR3 is TGCGCCAGCAGCTTCTCCAATGCGGGGCGTTCACACTACGAGCAGTACTTC.

Many counts were recorded for this clonotype. This chain connects TRBV3-1 to TRBJ1-4; 9 nucleotides agree with TRBD1. Trimming cost V 0 bases and J 10 bases; bases outside gene matches: 6. CDR1 is LGHDT, CDR2 YNNKEL, per germline (reference sequence). The CDR3 covers 15 residues. The CDR3 spells CASSQDPQGARKLFF. DNA of the CDR3: TGTGCCAGCAGCCAAGACCCACAGGGGGCTCGAAAACTGTTTTTT.

The rearrangement joins TRBV19 to TRBJ1-1; D remains ambiguous. Deletions cut 4 bases from V and 6 bases from J, with 18 bases between. The CDR3 totals 15 residues. Germline CDR1 LNHDA, CDR2 SQIVND (reference sequence). The CDR3 nucleotides read TGTGCCAGTAGTAAGAGGGAGGTTCAATACCCTGAAGCTTTCTTT. Protein sequence: CASSKREVQYPEAFF.

V gene TRBV9 combines with J gene TRBJ2-5; D unclear. V lost 5 bases and J 3 bases, leaving 11 bases between the germline ends. This CDR3 is 13 amino acids long. CDR1 is SGDLS, CDR2 YYNGEE, per germline. CDR3 loop: CASSVRPKETQYF. The DNA of the CDR3 is TGTGCCAGCAGTGTCAGGCCGAAAGAGACCCAGTACTTC.

This clonotype was seen repeatedly, ten times or more. The junction departs from the called germline gene at one end, perhaps through a read error. The rearrangement joins TRBV7-9 to TRBJ1-5; perhaps TRBD1 as D (6 bases). CDR1 SEHNR and CDR2 FQNEAQ come from the germline V gene (reference sequence). CDR3 length: 14 amino acids. The CDR3 sequence: CASSPWRGKQPQHF. In DNA, the CDR3 is TGCGCCAGCAGCCCCTGGAGGGGGAAGCAGCCCCAGCATTTT.

The chain recombines TRBV24-1 with TRBJ1-1; weak D call: TRBD1 (5 bases). V was shortened by 3 bases and J by 13 bases, with 14 bases between the two germline ends. The CDR3 spans 12 residues. The germline V gene encodes CDR1 KGHDR and CDR2 SFDVKD. The CDR3, as DNA: TGTGCCACCAGTGATCGAAGGGGCGGGGGTTTCTTT. Protein: CATSDRRGGGFF.

This clonotype was seen ten or more times. This chain links TRBV29-1 with TRBJ1-2, with D perhaps matching TRBD1 (5 bases). CDR1 and CDR2 from the germline V gene are SQVTM and ANQGSEA. CDR3 length: 10 residues. Trimming took off 7 bases at V and 6 bases at J, with 9 bases between the two ends. The CDR3, as DNA: TGCAGCGAGCGGGGGAATGGCTACACCTTC. Protein: CSERGNGYTF.

The chain has TRBV10-3 and TRBJ1-1; D perhaps matches TRBD1 (6 bases). Germline V gene sequence: CDR1 ENHRY, CDR2 SYGVKD. The CDR3 runs to 13 residues. This chain's CDR3 is CATRGAGQTEAFF. The CDR3 coding sequence is TGTGCTACCAGGGGTGCAGGGCAGACTGAAGCTTTCTTT.

The CDR3 loop is CASSDTSGANVLTF. The DNA of the CDR3 is TGTGCCAGCAGCGACACCTCTGGGGCCAACGTCCTGACTTTC. The rearrangement uses TRBV12-3 or TRBV12-4 and TRBJ2-6, with D unresolved. V dropped 6 bases and J dropped 0 bases, with 6 bases sitting between them. The CDR3 spans 14 residues.

This clonotype was detected many times. The chain links TRBV28 to TRBJ1-3; D is unclear. V was trimmed by 3 bases and J by 0 bases, leaving 6 bases between them. Germline CDR1 and CDR2: MDHEN and SYDVKM. The CDR3 is 14 residues long. CDR3 in amino acids: CASSFPSSGNTIYF. As DNA, the CDR3 is TGTGCCAGCAGTTTCCCGAGCTCTGGAAACACCATATATTTT.

Worth noting for this clonotype: With a much larger clone just one base away, this may be a read error. The rearrangement joins TRBV5-1 to TRBJ1-4; 7 positions match TRBD1. Germline CDR1 and CDR2: SGHRS and YFSETQ. J lost 8 bases, V lost 1 base, and 5 bases had no gene match. The CDR3 contains 14 residues. CDR3 loop: CASSLQGGLEKLFF. CDR3 nucleotide sequence: TGCGCCAGCAGCTTGCAGGGGGGACTCGAAAAACTGTTTTTT.

V gene TRBV29-1 combines with J gene TRBJ1-1, with D unclear. Trimming stripped 6 bases from V and 2 bases from J, with 10 bases between. The CDR3 length is 12 residues. Germline loops: CDR1 SQVTM, CDR2 ANQGSEA. CDR3 region: CSVGWRNTEAFF. The CDR3 bases are TGCAGCGTGGGGTGGAGAAACACTGAAGCTTTCTTT. Variable domain in full (rest from reference TRBV29-1 and TRBJ1-1): SAVISQKPSRDICQRGTSLTIQCQVDSQVTMMFWYRQQPGQSLTLIATANQGSEATYESGFVIDKFPISRPNLTFSTLTVSNMSPEDSSIYLCSVGWRNTEAFFGQGTRLTVV.

This clonotype was counted ten times or more. CDR3 nucleotide sequence: TGCAGTGCTAGAGACGACCCGAACACTGAAGCTTTCTTT. It yields the protein CSARDDPNTEAFF. The chain uses TRBV20-1 and TRBJ1-1; D unclear. There are 13 residues in the CDR3. In germline, CDR1 is DFQATT, CDR2 SNEGSKA (reference sequence). Trimming pared 0 bases from V and 1 base from J, leaving 6 bases between.

This clonotype has at least ten counts. J is TRBJ1-2 and V is TRBV2; the match to TRBD1 covers 7 bases. The trim removed 6 bases at V and 4 bases at J, leaving 5 bases unmatched. The germline V gene has CDR1 SNHLY and CDR2 FYNNEI. This CDR3 spans 13 amino acids. CDR3 sequence reads: CASREGQIYGYTF. Here the CDR3 DNA reads TGTGCCAGCAGAGAGGGACAGATCTATGGCTACACCTTC.

There are many counts of this clonotype. The V gene is TRBV20-1, the J gene TRBJ2-6; 8 bases are shared with TRBD1. The germline CDR1 and CDR2 sequences are DFQATT and SNEGSKA (reference sequence). This CDR3 comprises 15 residues. V shed 5 bases and J 2 bases; nucleotides not matched to a gene: 5. In DNA form, the CDR3 reads TGCAGTGCTTCCCCGGACAGGGCTGGGGCCAACGTCCTGACTTTC. As protein: CSASPDRAGANVLTF.

This clonotype has ten or more counts. The V gene is TRBV20-1, the J gene TRBJ1-1, with a tentative D call TRBD1 (5 bases). Trimming took 5 bases from V and 5 from J, leaving 21 bases between them. The CDR3 covers 15 residues. CDR1 is DFQATT, CDR2 SNEGSKA, per germline (reference sequence). For the CDR3, the DNA is TGCAGTGCTGCCGGTCGGTCAGGGTATGGAACTGAAGCTTTCTTT. As protein: CSAAGRSGYGTEAFF.

The chain links TRBV28 to TRBJ1-2; D may be TRBD1 (5 bases). From germline, CDR1 is MDHEN and CDR2 SYDVKM. V lost 11 bases and J 8 bases, leaving 15 bases between the germline ends. CDR3 length: 11 residues. CDR3: CAAGRATGYTF. The CDR3 coding sequence is TGTGCCGCTGGCAGGGCGACGGGCTACACCTTC.

The V call is TRBV25-1, the J call TRBJ2-3; 11 nucleotides align to TRBD2. The CDR3 has 16 amino acids. Germline CDR1 MGHDK, CDR2 SYGVNS. With V trimmed by 4 bases and J by 4 bases, 7 bases remained unmatched. The CDR3 here is CASSAKTSGEADTQYF. The CDR3 DNA reads TGTGCCAGCAGTGCCAAGACTAGCGGGGAAGCAGATACGCAGTATTTT.

The V call is TRBV24-1, the J call TRBJ1-4, with D possibly TRBD1 on 5 matching bases. This CDR3 is built from 14 residues. The V gene's germline CDR1 is KGHDR and CDR2 SFDVKD. With 3 bases removed from V and 5 bases from J, the gap between germline ends came to 9 bases. CDR3 in DNA: TGTGCCACCAGTGATCCGACAGAGAATGAAAAACTGTTTTTT. Protein: CATSDPTENEKLFF.

This clonotype has ten or more counts. The chain couples TRBV3-1 to TRBJ2-7; D is undetermined. V lost 5 bases and J lost 1, with 9 bases in between. CDR3 length: 13 amino acids. CDR1 LGHDT and CDR2 YNNKEL come from the germline V gene (reference sequence). This CDR3 reads CASSFGHSYEQYF. The CDR3 DNA reads TGTGCCAGCAGCTTCGGGCATTCCTACGAGCAGTACTTC.

The chain recombines TRBV29-1 with TRBJ1-1; D is unclear. CDR1 and CDR2 from the germline V gene are SQVTM and ANQGSEA. Trimming took off 7 bases at V and 2 bases at J, with 14 bases between the two ends. The CDR3 runs to 13 residues. Here the CDR3 reads CSAMTNLNTEAFF. Here the CDR3 DNA reads TGCAGCGCCATGACGAATCTAAACACTGAAGCTTTCTTT. The full variable domain, its missing parts supplied by reference TRBV29-1 and TRBJ1-1, is SAVISQKPSRDICQRGTSLTIQCQVDSQVTMMFWYRQQPGQSLTLIATANQGSEATYESGFVIDKFPISRPNLTFSTLTVSNMSPEDSSIYLCSAMTNLNTEAFFGQGTRLTVV.

This clonotype came up once. A much more abundant neighbour one base away suggests this may be a read error. The V and J genes are TRBV6-5 and TRBJ2-7; 8 bases match TRBD1. CDR3 length: 15 residues. The germline V gene encodes CDR1 MNHEY and CDR2 SVGAGI. The DNA for the CDR3 is TGTGACAGCAGTACCTTACGGACAGGGCCGTCCGAGCAGTACTTC. It encodes CDSSTLRTGPSEQYF.

The J gene is TRBJ1-5, the V gene TRBV18; weak D call: TRBD1 (6 bases). The CDR3 has 15 amino acids. CDR1 KGHSH and CDR2 LQKENI come from the germline V gene. Trimming cost V 2 bases and J 5 bases, with 13 bases left between them. CDR3 residues: CASSPGTSVDQPQHF. In DNA, the CDR3 is TGTGCCAGCTCACCAGGGACAAGCGTCGATCAGCCCCAGCATTTT.

For this clonotype: As the CDR3 is not closed by the conserved phenylalanine or tryptophan, this likely results from a read error. The DNA is left out, because the CDR3 cannot be placed on it with certainty; the CDR3 is given as TCRdb lists it. The chain combines TRBV12-3 or TRBV12-4 with TRBJ1-1; the table assigns TRBD1, which was not confirmed against the DNA. Both ends counted, the CDR3 spans 10 residues. CDR3 protein: CASSFGAGFY.

The gene calls are TRBV15 and TRBJ2-7; D could derive from TRBD1 or TRBD2 (7 bases each). Germline V CDR1 and CDR2: LNHNV, YYDKDF (reference sequence). The CDR3 spans 13 residues. The germline V and J ends were trimmed by 3 bases and 4 bases, with 10 bases remaining between them. The CDR3 coding sequence is TGTGCCACCAGCAGCAGGGGGGGATACGAGCAGTACTTC. Translated: CATSSRGGYEQYF.

This clonotype was seen at least ten times. This rearrangement joins TRBV5-4 to TRBJ2-2, with 14 bases lining up with TRBD2. The CDR3 has 17 amino acids. Per the germline V gene, CDR1 is SGHNT and CDR2 is YYREEE (reference sequence). Trimming at V came to 4 bases and at J to 1 base, leaving 3 bases not matched to a gene. The CDR3 reads CASSSGTSGRNTGELFF. The CDR3 coding sequence is TGTGCCAGCAGCAGTGGGACTAGCGGGAGGAACACCGGGGAGCTGTTTTTT.

Comment on this clonotype: One base away lies a much larger clone, so this may be a sequencing read error. The chain couples TRBV9 to TRBJ1-2; tentatively, D is TRBD1 (6 bases). Germline V gene lookup returns CDR1 SGDLS and CDR2 YYNGEE. This CDR3 has 16 residues. CDR3 amino acids: CAGSVASSGGLYGYTF. The CDR3 region has the DNA TGTGCCGGCAGCGTAGCATCTTCGGGGGGGCTCTATGGCTACACCTTC.

V is TRBV7-2 and J is TRBJ1-1; 7 bases map to TRBD1. This CDR3 is 14 amino acids long. Germline V gene lookup returns CDR1 SGHTA and CDR2 FQGNSA. The J segment lost 3 bases and the V segment lost 7 bases, leaving 8 bases of the junction unmatched. CDR3 coding DNA: TGTGCCAGCACCAGACAGGGTATCGACACTGAAGCTTTCTTT. This translates into CASTRQGIDTEAFF.

The J gene is TRBJ2-7, the V gene TRBV5-8; D is unresolved. V was trimmed by 5 bases and J by 6 bases, leaving 15 bases between them. CDR1 and CDR2 (germline): SGHTS, YDEGEE. The CDR3 consists of 13 residues. The CDR3 nucleotides are TGTGCCAGCAGTGCTAGACCCAGGTTCGAGCAGTACTTC. Protein sequence: CASSARPRFEQYF.

V gene TRBV7-1 combines with J gene TRBJ2-5; the match to TRBD2 covers 11 bases. TRBV7-1 has ORF status, its function being uncertain. V was clipped by 3 bases and J by 2 bases; unmatched bases: 8. The CDR3 loop spans 17 amino acids. CDR3 nucleotides: TGTGCCAGCAGCTCTCCCCTCTGGACTAGCGGGCAAGAGACCCAGTACTTC. As protein: CASSSPLWTSGQETQYF.